This record concerns one T cell receptor (beta chain) sequence. The CDR3 is 13 residues long. The germline V and J ends were trimmed by 8 bases and 8 bases, with 18 bases remaining between them. CDR1 SGHDN and CDR2 FVKESK come from the germline V gene. The data were obtained in a study of blood T cell repertoires in COVID-19. Some clones are missing from TCRdb's copy, which holds only in-frame ones; the method was immunoSEQ multiplex PCR. Of approximately 180,000 clones in the sample, more than 75% were seen once. The chain uses TRBV14 and TRBJ1-2; the D gene is possibly TRBD1 (5 bases). Sequenced material: peripheral blood. This clonotype was sampled from a middle-aged man with active or convalescent COVID-19. CDR3 nucleotide sequence: TGTGCCAGCGCCCCCACAGGTAGCGGAGGCTACACCTTC. It encodes CASAPTGSGGYTF.